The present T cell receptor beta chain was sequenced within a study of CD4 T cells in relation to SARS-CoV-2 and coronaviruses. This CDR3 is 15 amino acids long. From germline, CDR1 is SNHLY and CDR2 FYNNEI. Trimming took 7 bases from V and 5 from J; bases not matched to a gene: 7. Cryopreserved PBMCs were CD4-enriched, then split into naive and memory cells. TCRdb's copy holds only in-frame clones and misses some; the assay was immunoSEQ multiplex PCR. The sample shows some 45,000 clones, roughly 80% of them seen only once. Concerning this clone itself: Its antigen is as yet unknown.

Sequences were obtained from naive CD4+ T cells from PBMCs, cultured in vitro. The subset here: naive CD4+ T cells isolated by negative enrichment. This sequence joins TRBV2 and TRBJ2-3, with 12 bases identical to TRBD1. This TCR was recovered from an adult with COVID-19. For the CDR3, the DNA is TGTGCCAGCAAGCGGGACAGGGGGCAGGTAGATACGCAGTATTTT. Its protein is CASKRDRGQVDTQYF.